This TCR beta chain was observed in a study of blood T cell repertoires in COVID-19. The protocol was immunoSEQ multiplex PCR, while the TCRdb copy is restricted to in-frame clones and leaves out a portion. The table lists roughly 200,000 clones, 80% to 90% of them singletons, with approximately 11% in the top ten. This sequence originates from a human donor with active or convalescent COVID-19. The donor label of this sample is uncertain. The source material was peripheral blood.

CDR3 sequence reads: CASRRGQGFYTQYF. The CDR3 DNA sequence: TGTGCCAGCAGACGGGGACAGGGTTTTTATACGCAGTATTTT. The chain has TRBV6-5 and TRBJ2-3, with 9 bases fitting TRBD1. The V and J ends lost 6 bases and 7 bases, in that order; junction bases with no gene match: 8. Per the germline V gene, CDR1 is MNHEY and CDR2 is SVGAGI. There are 14 residues in the CDR3.